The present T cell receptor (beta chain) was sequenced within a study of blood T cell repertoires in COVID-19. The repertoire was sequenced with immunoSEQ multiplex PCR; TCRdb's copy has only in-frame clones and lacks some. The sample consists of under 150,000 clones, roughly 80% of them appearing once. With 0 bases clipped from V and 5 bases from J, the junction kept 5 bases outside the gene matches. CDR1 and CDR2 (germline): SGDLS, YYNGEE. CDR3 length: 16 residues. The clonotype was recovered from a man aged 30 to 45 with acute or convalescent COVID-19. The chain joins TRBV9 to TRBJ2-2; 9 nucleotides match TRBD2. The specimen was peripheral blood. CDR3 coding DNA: TGTGCCAGCAGCGTAGCAGGCGGGAGGGGAACCGGGGAGCTGTTTTTT. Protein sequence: CASSVAGGRGTGELFF.